A single sample is the source of the 7 T cell receptor beta chains below, sequenced in a study of radiation and T cells in renal cell carcinoma. Specified time point: blood 2 weeks post-SBRT. Treatment specified: 15 Gy SBRT to primary tumor, nephrectomy 4 weeks later. Clones were read by immunoSEQ multiplex PCR, and TCRdb kept only the in-frame ones, dropping some. The sample shows 70,000 or so clones, more than 75% of them seen only once. Sequenced here: blood, sampled from a patient whose treatment included radiotherapy and nephrectomy. These receptors were collected from a man between 60 and 70 years old with renal cell carcinoma.

This chain links TRBV2 with TRBJ2-1; the match to TRBD2 covers 7 bases. V was pared by 2 bases and J by 15 bases, with 19 bases of the junction left unmatched. Germline V gene lookup returns CDR1 SNHLY and CDR2 FYNNEI. This CDR3 is built from 16 residues. CDR3 in amino acids: CASSERGAGPATRRFF. The CDR3 nucleotides read TGTGCCAGCAGTGAAAGGGGAGCGGGGCCCGCGACTCGACGGTTCTTC.

The gene calls are TRBV6-5 and TRBJ2-7; D call uncertain. Trimming took off 2 bases at V and 2 bases at J, with 13 bases between the two ends. The CDR3 totals 15 residues. The germline V gene has CDR1 MNHEY and CDR2 SVGAGI. The CDR3: CASSYGQVLPYEQYF. CDR3 bases: TGTGCCAGCAGTTACGGGCAGGTTCTTCCCTACGAGCAGTACTTC.

V usage is TRBV5-1 and J usage is TRBJ1-1; D is unresolved. V shed 0 bases and J shed 1 base, with 7 bases lying between them. Germline CDR1 reads SGHRS; CDR2 reads YFSETQ. CDR3 length: 14 amino acids. As DNA, the CDR3 is TGCGCCAGCAGCTTGGCCCAACAGAACACTGAAGCTTTCTTT. It translates to CASSLAQQNTEAFF.

The rearrangement links TRBV5-1 to TRBJ2-7; unclear D gene. V lost 1 base, J lost 4 bases, and 12 bases lay in between. Germline V gene data show CDR1 as SGHRS and CDR2 as YFSETQ. The CDR3 is 14 residues long. CDR3 in DNA: TGCGCCAGCAGCTTGCTAGTGGAGCCTTACGAGCAGTACTTC. As protein: CASSLLVEPYEQYF.

This clone was seen only a few times. V is TRBV7-6 and J is TRBJ1-2, with 7 bases matching TRBD1. This CDR3 spans 15 amino acids. The V and J ends lost 5 bases and 0 bases, in that order; junction bases with no gene match: 6. CDR1 and CDR2 from the germline V gene are SGHVS and FNYEAQ. CDR3 region: CASSLNRGTNYGYTF. CDR3 DNA sequence: TGTGCCAGCAGCCTAAACAGGGGAACTAACTATGGCTACACCTTC.

The chain recombines TRBV19 with TRBJ1-1; TRBD1 agrees at 11 bases. Germline V lookup: CDR1 LNHDA, CDR2 SQIVND (reference sequence). The CDR3 contains 15 residues. V was clipped by 4 bases and J by 5 bases; unmatched bases: 6. The CDR3 spells CASSKGTGGGTEAFF. The CDR3 DNA sequence: TGTGCCAGTAGTAAAGGGACAGGGGGAGGGACTGAAGCTTTCTTT.

This clone has just one count. The chain has TRBV6-1 and TRBJ1-5; D remains unclear. The V and J ends lost 3 bases and 4 bases respectively, with 4 bases between them. This CDR3 spans 12 amino acids. From germline, CDR1 is MNHNS and CDR2 SASEGT. This CDR3 reads CASSEGNQPQHF. The CDR3 nucleotides are TGTGCCAGCAGTGAGGGGAATCAGCCCCAGCATTTT.